The present TCR beta chain was sequenced within a study of radiotherapy plus CTLA-4 blockade in lung cancer. The CDR3 is 14 amino acids. The V gene's germline CDR1 is MNHNY and CDR2 SVGAGI (reference sequence). Trimming pared 6 bases from V and 8 bases from J, leaving 19 bases between. The repertoire was sequenced with immunoSEQ multiplex PCR; TCRdb's copy has only in-frame clones and lacks some. Of tens of thousands of clones in the sample, less than 80% were seen once. The receptor was isolated from a human donor with non-small cell lung cancer who had stable disease on radiotherapy plus ipilimumab. This sample comprised peripheral blood, obtained from a patient treated with radiotherapy plus ipilimumab. The chain uses TRBV6-6 and TRBJ1-2, with D possibly TRBD1 on 6 matching bases. The chain's CDR3 is CASRQSLTGRGYTF. The CDR3 nucleotides are TGTGCCAGCAGACAAAGTTTGACAGGAAGAGGCTACACCTTC.